The present TCR beta chain was sequenced within a study of blood T cell repertoires in COVID-19. Study background: COVID-19 samples, acute and convalescent, were from the United States, Italy and Spain. T cells, B-cell-depleted T cells, or PBMCs provided the cDNA or gDNA that served as material.

Recovered participants had two consecutive negative NP/OP PCR tests, healthcare professional clearance, or symptom resolution. In the authors' workflow: Reference gene primer amplification in the assay estimated nucleated cell counts. Clones were read by immunoSEQ multiplex PCR, and TCRdb kept only the in-frame ones, dropping some. The V and J calls and clone size were taken over from that table, and D and trimming were inferred from the DNA. The table has a few hundred thousand clones, 70% to 90% seen once. From germline, CDR1 is SGHRS and CDR2 YFSETQ. The V end lost 0 bases, the J end lost 6 bases, and 9 bases lay between the germline ends. This CDR3 spans 13 amino acids. Regarding this clone: This specimen includes other DNA sequences encoding the same CDR3.

The material sequenced was PBMCs or T cells enriched from blood (not recorded which). This chain links TRBV5-1 with TRBJ1-2, with D possibly matching TRBD1 (6 bases). The origin of this receptor is a woman between 18 and 30 years old who had recovered from COVID-19. The DNA for the CDR3 is TGCGCCAGCAGCTTGGTGGCAGGGGATGGCTACACCTTC. Amino acids: CASSLVAGDGYTF.